This TCR beta chain is from a study of Ad26.COV2.S vaccination and SARS-CoV-2 variants (dated by TCRdb to the early 2020s). Broadly, across the study: Donors in the vaccine arm were drawn from COV1001, a multicentre, randomized, double-blind, placebo-controlled phase I-IIa trial testing Ad26.COV2.S in healthy adults. Sequencing of the TCRbeta repertoire served to evaluate the specificity and breadth of SARS-CoV-2-reactive T cell receptors following Ad26.COV2.S vaccination. The TCR-sequenced set comprised about 32 samples: around 20 Ad26.COV2.S vaccine recipients, 5 placebo recipients and 8 SARS-CoV-2 convalescent individuals. Dosing of Ad26.COV2.S was intramuscular, at either 5x10^10 or 1x10^11 viral particles, delivered as one shot or as two shots spaced 56 days apart. Participants in the trial were split at random into five groups of five each, receiving low-dose or high-dose Ad26.COV2.S once or twice, or else placebo on both occasions. Blinding of investigators to trial group allocation was maintained during experiments and outcome assessment. Results and caveats for the whole study, not just this receptor: Substantial breadth of spike-specific CD8+ and CD4+ T cell responses was reported after vaccination. Vaccine and placebo recipients had similar non-spike TCR breadth, a finding consistent with the vaccine containing only spike. Higher spike-specific TCR breadth was observed in Ad26.COV2.S recipients than in placebo recipients (P = 0.0014). The study was not powered for comparison of responses between vaccine doses or regimens. The authors noted that total T cell responses may have been underestimated by the TCR breadth and depth analyses.

Note on this clone: Its cognate antigen has yet to be identified. Base qualities are not at hand, and no much larger clone is one base apart.

This sample's treatment or condition label indicates: over 15 received Ad26.COV2.S at low or high dose, single or two shots; about 5 received placebo; per-sample allocation not given. For vaccine and placebo recipients, the sequenced repertoires came from samples collected on day 63 after the first injection. Between 29 July and 7 August 2020, Cohort 1b enrolled some 25 adults aged 18-55 years at one site in Boston, USA. Ad26.COV2.S was a replication-incompetent adenovirus type 26 vector expressing a prefusion-stabilized SARS-CoV-2 spike protein from the original Wuhan strain. The germline V gene provides CDR1 SGHTA and CDR2 FQGNSA. V ends up 4 bases short and J 7 bases short, with an unmatched junction base count of 12. Reading from cysteine to phenylalanine, the CDR3 counts 15 amino acids. Of the read, only the CDR3 DNA is kept; its 45 bases are in frame from base 1. TCRbeta CDR3 regions were sequenced with the immunoSEQ Assay. After extraction, genomic DNA underwent amplification by bias-controlled multiplex PCR, followed by high-throughput sequencing. The authors' analysis ran thus. To quantify the absolute abundance of every unique TCRbeta CDR3 region, sequences were collapsed and filtered. T cell fraction was estimated by normalizing TCRbeta template counts to usable DNA, with usable DNA measured through amplification of reference genes found in all nucleated cells. Repertoire TCRs were annotated as SARS-CoV-2-specific by exact matching of V gene, CDR3 amino acid sequence and J gene to a known reactive TCR set. The reference SARS-CoV-2 TCR set was obtained from MIRA and was filtered for enrichment in COVID-19-positive ImmuneCODE repertoires, whereby public or cross-reactive TCRs were removed. Based on the MIRA antigens, annotated TCRs were further analysed at the level of specific ORF or position within ORF. Breadth was defined as annotated unique rearrangements over total unique productive rearrangements; depth was the summed frequency of those rearrangements. Two-sided Wilcoxon rank-sum tests were applied when comparing TCR breadth between groups. In TCRdb, the immuneACCESS table is reduced to in-frame sequences with V and J assigned. These tables do not hold every clone; where another copy was compared, an unresolved V gene accounts for under half, and the others remain unexplained. That table supplies the V and J calls and clone size; D and trimming were determined from the DNA. Recorded for this sample are about 400,000 clones; around 92% of them occurred a single time. Approximately 1.6% of the sample lies in the top ten.

Here the sequenced sample was peripheral blood, taken in a trial of Ad26.COV2.S vaccine versus placebo. Recombination joined TRBV7-2 with TRBJ2-7, with TRBD2 identical over 8 junction bases. The TCR was taken from a person aged 18-60 years who received the Ad26.COV2.S COVID-19 vaccine or a placebo. The bases read TGTGCCAGCAGCTCCCAGACTAGCGTAAAAGTGGAGCAGTACTTC. Translated, this is CASSSQTSVKVEQYF.